This T cell receptor (beta chain) was identified in a study of control samples from healthy donors and cancer patients (dated by TCRdb to 2019 to 2021). CDR1 is given as MNHEY and CDR2 as SMNVEV, both from the germline V gene (reference sequence). The CDR3 spans 15 residues, from the cysteine through the phenylalanine. Solely the CDR3 DNA is kept, with 45 bases framed from the first base. Germline trimming: 3 bases from V, 4 bases from J; junction bases outside gene matches: 6. This clone was seen more than once but under ten times. It has no known antigen specificity. Within one base of it there is no much larger clone, and no base qualities were kept. The library was built by means of the immunoSEQ multiplex PCR assay. TCRdb's version of the immuneACCESS table is confined to in-frame rearrangements and falls short of the full clone set. An unresolved V gene accounts for under half of the shortfall where checked; the remainder is of unknown origin. The sample includes 150,000 to 200,000 clones, with roughly nine tenths observed a single time. The ten largest clones add up to 1.2% to 1.5% of the sample.

What was sequenced was blood. The rearranged segments are TRBV27 and TRBJ1-2; TRBD1 lines up with 9 middle nucleotides. The TCR sequence derives from a man aged 30 to 39 in good health. This receptor has the CDR3 CASSFSRDRVYGYTF. In nucleotide form, the sequence is TGTGCCAGCAGTTTTTCCCGGGACAGGGTCTATGGCTACACCTTC.